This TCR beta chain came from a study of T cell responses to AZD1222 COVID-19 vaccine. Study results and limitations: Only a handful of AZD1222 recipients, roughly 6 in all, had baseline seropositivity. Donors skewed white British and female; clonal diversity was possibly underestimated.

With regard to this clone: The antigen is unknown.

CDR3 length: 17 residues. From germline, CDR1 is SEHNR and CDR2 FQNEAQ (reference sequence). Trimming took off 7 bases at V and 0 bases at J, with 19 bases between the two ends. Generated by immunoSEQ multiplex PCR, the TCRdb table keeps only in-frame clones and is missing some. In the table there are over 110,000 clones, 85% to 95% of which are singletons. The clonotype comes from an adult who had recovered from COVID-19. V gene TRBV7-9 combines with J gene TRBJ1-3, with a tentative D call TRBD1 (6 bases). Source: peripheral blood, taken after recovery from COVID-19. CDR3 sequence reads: CASTLGQGVFSGNTIYF. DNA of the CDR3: TGTGCCAGCACCCTGGGACAAGGGGTATTCTCTGGAAACACCATATATTTT.